These 14 T cell receptor beta chains share one sample of origin, sequenced in a study of shared clonotypes between healthy human individuals (dated by TCRdb to the early 2020s). The library was obtained by the immunoSEQ multiplex PCR assay. The immuneACCESS repertoire file appears here via TCRdb, limited to in-frame rearrangements. These files lack a portion of the clones; in checked studies, under half of the deficit traces to unresolved V genes, and the cause of the others is not known. Counted in this sample were roughly 1 million clones; 60% to 80% of them appeared once. Jointly, the top ten make up over 1.3% of the sample. The material sequenced was memory CD4+ T cells sorted from blood. According to the study, the label for this sample's cell subset or site signals: CD45RA-negative fraction. The receptors shown here come from a man aged 18 to 29 in good health.

The chain is built from TRBV11-2 and TRBJ2-2, with 7 bases lining up with TRBD1. Germline CDR1 reads SGHAT; CDR2 reads FQNNGV. This CDR3 contains 14 residues. The junction had 6 bases not matched to a gene; V was cut back by 5 bases and J by 6 bases. CDR3 in DNA: TGTGCCAGCAGCGCATACAGGGGTCCCGGGGAGCTGTTTTTT. Translation: CASSAYRGPGELFF. The complete variable domain, with remaining parts taken from reference TRBV11-2 and TRBJ2-2, reads EAGVAQSPRYKIIEKRQSVAFWCNPISGHATLYWYQQILGQGPKLLIQFQNNGVVDDSQLPKDRFSAERLKGVDSTLKIQPAKLEDSAVYLCASSAYRGPGELFFGEGSRLTVL.

The J gene is TRBJ2-3, the V gene TRBV21-1; the table assigns TRBD2, which was not confirmed against the DNA. TRBV21-1 is given as a pseudogene. The CDR3 runs 16 residues. The DNA for the CDR3 is TGTGCCACCTCTCCGGTGTGTACGACTAGCACAGATACGCAGTATTTT. The encoded protein is CATSPVCTTSTDTQYF.

Details on this clone: Distinct nucleotide sequences in the sample also encode this CDR3. V gene TRBV5-1 combines with J gene TRBJ2-7; 7 nucleotides agree with TRBD1. The germline gives CDR1 SGHRS, CDR2 YFSETQ. This CDR3 has 14 residues. With V trimmed by 5 bases and J by 1 base, 6 bases remained unmatched. The CDR3 DNA follows: TGCGCCAGCAGTCTACAGGGGAGTTCCTACGAGCAGTACTTC. This translates into CASSLQGSSYEQYF.

This clone has only a few counts. V usage is TRBV30 and J usage is TRBJ1-1, with TRBD1 identical over 7 bases. CDR1 and CDR2 (germline): GTSNPN, SVGIG (reference sequence). There are 12 residues in the CDR3. With 1 base clipped from V and 10 bases from J, the junction kept 6 bases outside the gene matches. CDR3 sequence (DNA): TGTGCCTGGAGTGGACAGGGCTTGGCAGCTTTCTTT. It translates to CAWSGQGLAAFF.

The rearrangement links TRBV7-2 to TRBJ2-3; tentative D call: TRBD2 (5 bases). Germline V gene sequence: CDR1 SGHTA, CDR2 FQGNSA. Trimming pared 5 bases from V and 3 bases from J, leaving 18 bases between. CDR3 length: 16 residues. The CDR3 DNA is TGTGCCAGCAGCGCGCCTTGGGGAGAAGTAACAGATACGCAGTATTTT. Protein sequence: CASSAPWGEVTDTQYF.

This clone was counted between two and nine times. The chain uses TRBV5-5 and TRBJ2-3; D is unclear. This CDR3 has 15 amino acids. From germline, CDR1 is SGHKS and CDR2 YYEKEE (reference sequence). Trimming stripped 1 base from V and 2 bases from J, with 11 bases between. The DNA of the CDR3 is TGTGCCAGCAGCTTGCCATCGACCATCACAGATACGCAGTATTTT. This translates into CASSLPSTITDTQYF. Filled out from reference TRBV5-5 and TRBJ2-3, the complete variable domain reads DAGVTQSPTHLIKTRGQQVTLRCSPISGHKSVSWYQQVLGQGPQFIFQYYEKEERGRGNFPDRFSARQFPNYSSELNVNALLLGDSALYLCASSLPSTITDTQYFGPGTRLTVL.

The chain has TRBV2 and TRBJ2-3, with TRBD2 matching 11 bases. The germline CDR1 and CDR2 sequences are SNHLY and FYNNEI. This CDR3 contains 16 residues. J lost 3 bases, V lost 3 bases, and 5 bases had no gene match. CDR3: CASSDTSGSYTDTQYF. DNA of the CDR3: TGTGCCAGCAGTGACACTAGCGGGAGTTATACAGATACGCAGTATTTT. The variable domain in full, with the rest retrieved from reference TRBV2 and TRBJ2-3, is EPEVTQTPSHQVTQMGQEVILRCVPISNHLYFYWYRQILGQKVEFLVSFYNNEISEKSEIFDDQFSVERPDGSNFTLKIRSTKLEDSAMYFCASSDTSGSYTDTQYFGPGTRLTVL.

This clone was seen just once. The V and J genes are TRBV25-1 and TRBJ1-4; TRBD1 is a possible D gene (5 bases). Germline assignment: CDR1 MGHDK and CDR2 SYGVNS. The CDR3 has 15 amino acids. The germline V and J ends were trimmed by 4 bases and 3 bases, with 12 bases remaining between them. The CDR3 region has the DNA TGTGCCAGCAGTGGGACAACCTATTCTAATGAAAAACTGTTTTTT. This translates into CASSGTTYSNEKLFF.

About this clone: Other DNA sequences in the same sample also yield this CDR3. The chain employs TRBV10-3 and TRBJ1-4; the D gene is possibly TRBD1 (5 bases). Trimming removed 0 bases from V and 3 bases from J, with 8 bases in between. The length of the CDR3 is 15 residues. Germline V gives CDR1 ENHRY, CDR2 SYGVKD. As DNA, the CDR3 is TGTGCCATCAGTGAGTCCGGGGGATCTAATGAAAAACTGTTTTTT. Translating gives CAISESGGSNEKLFF.

The chain has TRBV5-1 and TRBJ2-5; TRBD2 matches 10 bases. Trimming at V came to 4 bases and at J to 4 bases, leaving 13 bases not matched to a gene. The CDR3 consists of 17 residues. Germline CDR1 SGHRS, CDR2 YFSETQ. Here the CDR3 DNA reads TGCGCCAGCAGCCCTGGGGAACTAGCGGGGATCCGAGAGACCCAGTACTTC. Translating it yields CASSPGELAGIRETQYF.

The J gene is TRBJ1-2, the V gene TRBV4-3, with TRBD1 as a possible D gene (6 bases). This CDR3 is built from 16 residues. V gave up 5 bases and J gave up 2 bases, with 18 bases separating them. Germline CDR1 and CDR2: LGHNA and YSLEER. The CDR3 loop is CASSSERGGPNYGYTF. In DNA form, the CDR3 reads TGCGCCAGCAGCTCCGAACGGGGGGGCCCCAACTATGGCTACACCTTC.

The chain is built from TRBV15 and TRBJ2-3; 9 bases agree with TRBD2. The germline CDR1 and CDR2 sequences are LNHNV and YYDKDF (reference sequence). J was trimmed by 4 bases and V by 0 bases; bases with no gene match: 2. This CDR3 has 15 residues. The CDR3 sequence: CATSRDSGSSDTQYF. CDR3 DNA: TGTGCCACCAGCAGAGATAGCGGGAGCTCAGATACGCAGTATTTT.

This clone was recorded a few times. The DNA for the CDR3 is TGTGCCAGCAGCCAATCCAACAGGGGGCAATGGAGCAATCAGCCCCAGCATTTT. Protein sequence: CASSQSNRGQWSNQPQHF. The chain is built from TRBV28 and TRBJ1-5; 9 bases are shared with TRBD1. V shed 6 bases and J 1 base; nucleotides not matched to a gene: 13. The CDR3 is 18 residues long. CDR1 is MDHEN and CDR2 is SYDVKM in the germline V gene.

V is TRBV28 and J is TRBJ1-4; 7 nucleotides agree with TRBD1. CDR3 length equals 17 residues. Germline V gene data show CDR1 as MDHEN and CDR2 as SYDVKM. V was pared by 3 bases and J by 3 bases, with 10 bases of the junction left unmatched. The CDR3 loop reads CASSFGVTGVSNEKLFF. In nucleotides, the CDR3 is TGTGCCAGCAGTTTCGGGGTAACAGGGGTTTCTAATGAAAAACTGTTTTTT.